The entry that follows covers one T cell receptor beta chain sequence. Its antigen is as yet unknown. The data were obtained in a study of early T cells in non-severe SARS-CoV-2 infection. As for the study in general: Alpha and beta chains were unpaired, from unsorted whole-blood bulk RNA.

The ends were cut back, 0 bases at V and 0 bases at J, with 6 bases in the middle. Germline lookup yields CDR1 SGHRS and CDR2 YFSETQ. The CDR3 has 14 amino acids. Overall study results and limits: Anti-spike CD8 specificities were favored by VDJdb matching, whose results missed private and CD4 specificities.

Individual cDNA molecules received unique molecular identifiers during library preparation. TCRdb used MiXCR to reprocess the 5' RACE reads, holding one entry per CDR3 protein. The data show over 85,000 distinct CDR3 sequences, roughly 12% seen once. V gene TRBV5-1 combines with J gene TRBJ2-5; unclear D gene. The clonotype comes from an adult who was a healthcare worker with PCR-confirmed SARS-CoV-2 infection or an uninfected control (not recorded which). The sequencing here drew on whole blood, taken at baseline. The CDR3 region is CASSLGSHQETQYF. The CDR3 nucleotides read TGCGCCAGCAGCTTGGGCTCCCACCAAGAGACCCAGTACTTC.